This T cell receptor beta chain derives from a study of cytomegalovirus exposure and HLA in healthy donors. This CDR3 is 14 amino acids long. V shed 6 bases, J shed 4 bases, and the junction held 9 bases outside the gene matches. Germline assignment: CDR1 MNHEY and CDR2 SVGAGI. This clone appeared a few times. This PCR relied on a set of 60 Vbeta primers and 13 Jbeta primers. Clones were read by immunoSEQ multiplex PCR, and TCRdb kept only the in-frame ones, dropping some. The sample holds some 180,000 clones; approximately 71% are singletons and the top ten take 5.4%. The rearrangement joins TRBV6-5 to TRBJ2-7, with 7 bases lining up with TRBD1. This clonotype originated in a young woman in good health and CMV-seropositive. Specimen: PBMCs. CDR3 sequence reads: CASRHKVTGYEQYF. As DNA, the CDR3 is TGTGCCAGCAGACATAAGGTGACAGGGTACGAGCAGTACTTC.